This TCR beta chain was profiled in a study of T cell responses to AZD1222 COVID-19 vaccine. V gave up 3 bases and J gave up 3 bases, with 17 bases separating them. Germline CDR1 and CDR2: KGHSH and LQKENI. This CDR3 comprises 16 residues. The data were produced by immunoSEQ multiplex PCR, yet TCRdb's version contains in-frame clones alone and is incomplete. The sample has about 130,000 clones, 93% seen once. This receptor was obtained from an adult in good health. This material consisted of peripheral blood, taken on day 0 of AZD1222 vaccination. V is TRBV18 and J is TRBJ1-2, with D perhaps TRBD1 (5 bases). In nucleotides, the CDR3 is TGTGCCAGCTCACCGAGCTCTAAGCAGGGTGACTATGGCTACACCTTC. Its translation: CASSPSSKQGDYGYTF. The whole variable domain, filled in from reference TRBV18 and TRBJ1-2, reads NAGVMQNPRHLVRRRGQEARLRCSPMKGHSHVYWYRQLPEEGLKFMVYLQKENIIDESGMPKERFSAEFPKEGPSILRIQQVVRGDSAAYFCASSPSSKQGDYGYTFGSGTRLTVV.